Presented here are 26 T cell receptor beta chains from one specimen sequenced in a study of beta chain features in type 1 diabetes. Expressed TCRB transcripts were sequenced after all isolated RNA was converted to cDNA. The table came from immunoSEQ multiplex PCR; TCRdb's copy has only in-frame clones and leaves some out. This table has over 150,000 clones, around 8.5% appearing once. Specimen: central memory CD4+ T cells from blood. The receptors originated from a man in his late teens or twenties in good health.

This clone was picked up a small number of times. The CDR3 region has the DNA TGTGCCAGCGGTAGCGGGCAATCTCAAGAGACCCAGTACTTC. Translation gives CASGSGQSQETQYF. This rearrangement joins TRBV6-5 to TRBJ2-5, with TRBD2 matching over 7 bases. J gave up 2 bases and V 8 bases, and 8 bases lay outside the gene matches. Germline CDR1 and CDR2: MNHEY and SVGAGI. The CDR3 is 14 amino acids.

V usage is TRBV7-9 and J usage is TRBJ2-3; unclear D gene. Germline CDR1 SEHNR, CDR2 FQNEAQ (reference sequence). The CDR3 covers 15 residues. The V and J ends lost 1 base and 3 bases respectively, with 11 bases between them. This chain's CDR3 is CASSLDVSLTDTQYF. In DNA, the CDR3 is TGTGCCAGCAGCTTAGACGTTTCTCTAACAGATACGCAGTATTTT.

This clone was observed a single time. V usage is TRBV6-5 and J usage is TRBJ2-7, with unresolved D. The CDR3 sequence is 13 residues long. The V and J ends lost 6 bases and 2 bases respectively, with 11 bases between them. CDR1 is MNHEY, CDR2 SVGAGI, per germline. In DNA form, the CDR3 reads TGTGCCAGCAGGAAGCGCCAGCCCTACGAGCAGTACTTC. It specifies CASRKRQPYEQYF.

The V call is TRBV7-2, the J call TRBJ2-3; 7 bases map to TRBD1. In germline, CDR1 is SGHTA, CDR2 FQGNSA. This CDR3 spans 14 amino acids. V lost 4 bases to trimming and J lost 9 bases; unmatched junction nucleotides: 10. CDR3 bases: TGTGCCAGCAGCTCTTCGACAGGGACCATCACGCAGTATTTT. This sequence encodes CASSSSTGTITQYF.

The J gene is TRBJ1-4, the V gene TRBV6-1; 8 positions match TRBD1. The V gene's germline CDR1 is MNHNS and CDR2 SASEGT. CDR3 size: 14 residues. V lost 7 bases, J lost 10 bases, and 11 bases stayed unmatched. The CDR3 region is CASKVGTGGSKLFF. CDR3 nucleotide sequence: TGTGCCAGCAAAGTTGGGACAGGAGGGTCAAAACTGTTTTTT.

The chain couples TRBV5-1 to TRBJ2-5; 7 bases are shared with TRBD1. V was clipped by 3 bases and J by 6 bases; unmatched bases: 11. Germline CDR1 SGHRS, CDR2 YFSETQ. The CDR3 sequence is 15 residues long. The CDR3 region is CASSSGQISQKTQYF. The CDR3 DNA sequence: TGCGCCAGCAGCTCGGGACAGATCAGCCAGAAGACCCAGTACTTC.

V is TRBV5-4 and J is TRBJ1-4, with D perhaps matching TRBD1 (6 bases). The CDR3 loop spans 14 amino acids. V was trimmed by 4 bases and J by 10 bases, leaving 17 bases between them. The germline gives CDR1 SGHNT, CDR2 YYREEE (reference sequence). The CDR3 DNA is TGTGCCAGCAGCCCGGGGGGCGCGTCCGGAAAACTGTTTTTT. It encodes CASSPGGASGKLFF.

In its sample, this clone was seen many times. The chain recombines TRBV10-3 with TRBJ2-7, with D possibly being TRBD1 (6 bases). In germline, CDR1 is ENHRY, CDR2 SYGVKD. Trimming removed 6 bases at V and 0 bases at J, with 12 bases between. This CDR3 spans 14 amino acids. The CDR3 here is CAIRGTGNSYEQYF. The CDR3, as DNA: TGTGCCATCAGAGGAACAGGGAACTCCTACGAGCAGTACTTC.

This clone was picked up many times. The chain uses TRBV7-2 and TRBJ2-3; perhaps TRBD2 as D (5 bases). Germline CDR1 SGHTA, CDR2 FQGNSA. This CDR3 contains 13 residues. The V gene lost 5 bases and the J gene lost 5 bases, with 11 bases spanning the gap. CDR3 bases: TGTGCCAGCAGCCCGATCGGAGGAGATACGCAGTATTTT. This sequence encodes CASSPIGGDTQYF.

The rearrangement joins TRBV28 to TRBJ2-5; TRBD2 might be the D (5 bases). The J call could be wrong; TRBJ2-7 is a better fit for the DNA end. The length of the CDR3 is 13 residues. Per the germline V gene, CDR1 is MDHEN and CDR2 is SYDVKM. In DNA form, the CDR3 reads TGTGCCAGCTTCGGACGGGAATACTACGAGCAGTACTTC. Translation: CASFGREYYEQYF.

This sequence joins TRBV27 and TRBJ1-5; 7 nucleotides match TRBD1. Looked up from germline, CDR1 is MNHEY and CDR2 is SMNVEV (reference sequence). V dropped 5 bases and J dropped 3; count of bases not matched to a gene: 7. The CDR3 totals 15 residues. CDR3: CASSNNGQANQPQHF. The CDR3 DNA sequence: TGTGCCAGCAGTAACAACGGACAGGCCAATCAGCCCCAGCATTTT.

This clone has only a few counts. V and J are TRBV4-3 and TRBJ2-3; 9 bases map to TRBD2. The V and J ends lost 0 bases and 0 bases, in that order; junction bases with no gene match: 1. This CDR3 region has 16 residues. Germline V gives CDR1 LGHNA, CDR2 YSLEER. The DNA of the CDR3 is TGCGCCAGCAGCCAAGACAGCGGGGGGAGCACAGATACGCAGTATTTT. It codes for CASSQDSGGSTDTQYF.

There are a few counts of this clone. The rearrangement links TRBV5-1 to TRBJ2-1, with a weak D call TRBD2 (5 bases). This CDR3 is built from 11 residues. Germline V gives CDR1 SGHRS, CDR2 YFSETQ. Deletions cut 7 bases from V and 8 bases from J, with 10 bases between. The CDR3 nucleotides read TGCGCCAGCCACGTCGGGGATGAGCAGTTCTTC. It translates to CASHVGDEQFF.

V usage is TRBV6-1 and J usage is TRBJ1-2; 9 positions match TRBD1. J lost 2 bases, V lost 5 bases, and 6 bases had no gene match. The CDR3 runs 15 residues. Germline CDR1 reads MNHNS; CDR2 reads SASEGT. CDR3 DNA sequence: TGTGCCAGCAGTTTATGGACAGGGGAGAACTATGGCTACACCTTC. It codes for CASSLWTGENYGYTF.

This clone was counted at least ten times. V is TRBV5-6 and J is TRBJ1-6; TRBD1 aligns across 7 bases. The CDR3 totals 16 residues. Looked up from germline, CDR1 is SGHDT and CDR2 is YYEEEE. J gave up 7 bases and V 4 bases, and 11 bases lay outside the gene matches. The CDR3 coding sequence is TGTGCCAGCAGCGCCGGTCATCGGACAGGAAATTCACCCCTCCACTTT. It specifies CASSAGHRTGNSPLHF. The variable domain in full, completed from reference TRBV5-6 and TRBJ1-6, reads DAGVTQSPTHLIKTRGQQVTLRCSPKSGHDTVSWYQQALGQGPQFIFQYYEEEERQRGNFPDRFSGHQFPNYSSELNVNALLLGDSALYLCASSAGHRTGNSPLHFGNGTRLTVT.

The chain links TRBV30 to TRBJ2-2, with 13 nucleotides matching TRBD2. Trimming cost V 3 bases and J 6 bases; bases outside gene matches: 10. Germline CDR1 and CDR2: GTSNPN and SVGIG (reference sequence). The CDR3 consists of 17 residues. CDR3 DNA: TGTGCCTGGAGCGGGAGGACTAGCGGGAGATCGGCCGGGGAGCTGTTTTTT. Its protein product is CAWSGRTSGRSAGELFF.

This clone came up many times. This sequence joins TRBV28 and TRBJ2-1; weak D call: TRBD1 (6 bases). With 6 bases removed from V and 7 bases from J, the gap between germline ends came to 16 bases. The CDR3 is made up of 14 amino acids. CDR1 MDHEN and CDR2 SYDVKM come from the germline V gene. CDR3 amino acids: CASSSGQSRNEQFF. In DNA form, the CDR3 reads TGTGCCAGCAGCTCGGGACAATCAAGGAATGAGCAGTTCTTC.

The chain couples TRBV7-9 to TRBJ1-1; D gene uncertain. CDR1 and CDR2 (germline): SEHNR, FQNEAQ (reference sequence). The CDR3 is 14 residues long. With 6 bases removed from V and 4 bases from J, the gap between germline ends came to 15 bases. The chain's CDR3 is CASSQSVVGTEAFF. The CDR3 region has the DNA TGTGCCAGCAGTCAAAGCGTGGTGGGCACTGAAGCTTTCTTT.

This clone was counted only a few times. The rearrangement joins TRBV7-3 to TRBJ2-1, with D perhaps TRBD2 (6 bases). The germline gives CDR1 SGHTA, CDR2 FQGTGA. The V and J ends lost 4 bases and 0 bases respectively, with 10 bases between them. This CDR3 contains 15 residues. The DNA for the CDR3 is TGTGCCAGCAGCTCTAGCGCGAGCTCCTACAATGAGCAGTTCTTC. The encoded protein is CASSSSASSYNEQFF.

This clone has only a few counts. V is TRBV5-8 and J is TRBJ2-1; 10 bases match TRBD1. Germline V gene data show CDR1 as SGHTS and CDR2 as YDEGEE. The CDR3 has 15 amino acids. The V and J ends lost 4 bases and 4 bases, in that order; junction bases with no gene match: 5. The CDR3 coding sequence is TGTGCCAGCAGCGCCGACAGGGGGCCTTACAATGAGCAGTTCTTC. This encodes CASSADRGPYNEQFF.

V is TRBV5-4 and J is TRBJ2-1; 11 positions match TRBD2. CDR3 length: 16 amino acids. The germline gives CDR1 SGHNT, CDR2 YYREEE (reference sequence). V lost 4 bases to trimming and J lost 7 bases; unmatched junction nucleotides: 10. In DNA, the CDR3 is TGTGCCAGCAGCAAAAGAGGGACTAGCGGCGGGAATGAGCAGTTCTTC. Protein sequence: CASSKRGTSGGNEQFF.

This clone has at least ten counts. The rearrangement joins TRBV28 to TRBJ1-5, with TRBD1 matching over 8 bases. CDR1 is MDHEN, CDR2 SYDVKM, per germline. CDR3 size: 15 residues. J gave up 6 bases and V 5 bases, and 9 bases lay outside the gene matches. The CDR3 sequence: CASSTSGQGVQPQHF. The CDR3 DNA sequence: TGTGCCAGCAGTACCTCCGGACAGGGAGTTCAGCCCCAGCATTTT.

This clone has only a few counts. V usage is TRBV5-4 and J usage is TRBJ2-5; 8 bases match TRBD2. The CDR3 is 14 residues long. Per germline, CDR1 SGHNT and CDR2 YYREEE (reference sequence). V lost 7 bases, J lost 2 bases, and 7 bases stayed unmatched. CDR3 sequence reads: CASVGRGSQETQYF. The CDR3 coding sequence is TGTGCCAGCGTCGGGAGGGGGAGTCAAGAGACCCAGTACTTC.

This clone was recorded a few times. This chain connects TRBV4-3 to TRBJ2-5; 13 nucleotides align to TRBD2. Germline lookup yields CDR1 LGHNA and CDR2 YSLEER. With 3 bases clipped from V and 4 bases from J, the junction kept 2 bases outside the gene matches. The length of the CDR3 is 15 residues. CDR3 loop: CASSQGLAGIETQYF. The DNA for the CDR3 is TGCGCCAGCAGCCAGGGACTAGCGGGAATAGAGACCCAGTACTTC.

This clone was recorded at least ten times. The J gene is TRBJ2-3, the V gene TRBV7-9; D ambiguous. The length of the CDR3 is 16 residues. Germline V gene data show CDR1 as SEHNR and CDR2 as FQNEAQ (reference sequence). V lost 3 bases and J lost 0, with 13 bases in between. The CDR3 region is CASSFGRVLSTDTQYF. The CDR3, as DNA: TGTGCCAGCAGCTTTGGCCGGGTCCTTAGCACAGATACGCAGTATTTT.

The V call is TRBV4-3, the J call TRBJ2-3, with 14 positions matching TRBD2. The J segment lost 3 bases and the V segment lost 1 base, leaving 6 bases of the junction unmatched. Per germline, CDR1 LGHNA and CDR2 YSLEER. CDR3 size: 18 residues. In DNA form, the CDR3 reads TGCGCCAGCAGCCAAGCGACTGGGACTAGCGGGAGTACAGATACGCAGTATTTT. Its protein is CASSQATGTSGSTDTQYF.